The clone carrying this T cell receptor beta chain has just a few counts. Its antigen is undetermined. This specimen belongs to a study of identical twins. Study-wide findings and caveats: Conclusions rested on cross-sectional statistics rather than following the same donors. Part of the zero-insertion signal could reflect confounding by invariant MAIT and iNKT cells.

CDR3 length: 14 amino acids. Between the trimmed V and J ends, which lost 5 bases and 2 bases, there was a span of 13 bases. TCRdb redid the calling of the 5' RACE reads with MiXCR, one entry per CDR3 protein. The repertoire holds roughly 770,000 distinct CDR3 sequences, with 18% as singletons. The same sample was also studied in work on T cells expressing NK-cell markers. From that study: About 1.0-8% of CD8+ T cells in more than five donors belonged to dominant NKG2C+ clonotypes.

The TCR sequence derives from a woman aged 18-29 years in good health. The chain couples TRBV12-3 or TRBV12-4 to TRBJ2-7, with D tentatively TRBD1 (6 bases). The sample was PBMCs. CDR3 nucleotides: TGTGCCAGCAGTCCGGACAGTCGTCCCTACGAGCAGTACTTC. Translating it yields CASSPDSRPYEQYF.